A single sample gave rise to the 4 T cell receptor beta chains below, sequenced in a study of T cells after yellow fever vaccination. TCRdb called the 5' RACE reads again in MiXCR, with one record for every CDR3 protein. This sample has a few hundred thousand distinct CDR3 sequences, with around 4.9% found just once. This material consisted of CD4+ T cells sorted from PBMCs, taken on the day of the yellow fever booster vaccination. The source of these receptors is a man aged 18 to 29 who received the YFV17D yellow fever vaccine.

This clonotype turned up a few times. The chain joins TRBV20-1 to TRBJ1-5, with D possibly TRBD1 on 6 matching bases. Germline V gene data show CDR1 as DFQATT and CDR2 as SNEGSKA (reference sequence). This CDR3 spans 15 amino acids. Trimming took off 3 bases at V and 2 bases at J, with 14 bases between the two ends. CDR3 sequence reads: CSASPNRVGNQPQHF. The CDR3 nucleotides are TGCAGTGCTAGCCCGAACAGGGTAGGCAATCAGCCCCAGCATTTT.

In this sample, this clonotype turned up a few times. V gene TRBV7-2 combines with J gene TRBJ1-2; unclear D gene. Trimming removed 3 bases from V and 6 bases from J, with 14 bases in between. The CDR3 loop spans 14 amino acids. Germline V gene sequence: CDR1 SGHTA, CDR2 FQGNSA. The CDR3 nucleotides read TGTGCCAGCAGCTTGGTAAAGGTCCGTAATGGCTACACCTTC. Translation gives CASSLVKVRNGYTF.

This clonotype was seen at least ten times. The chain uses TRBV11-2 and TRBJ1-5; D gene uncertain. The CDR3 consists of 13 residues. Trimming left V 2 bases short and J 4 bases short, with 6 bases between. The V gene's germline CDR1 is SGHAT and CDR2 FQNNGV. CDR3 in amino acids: CASSLQANQPQHF. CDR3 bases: TGTGCCAGCAGCTTACAGGCGAATCAGCCCCAGCATTTT. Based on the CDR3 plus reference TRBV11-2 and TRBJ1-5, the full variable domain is EAGVAQSPRYKIIEKRQSVAFWCNPISGHATLYWYQQILGQGPKLLIQFQNNGVVDDSQLPKDRFSAERLKGVDSTLKIQPAKLEDSAVYLCASSLQANQPQHFGDGTRLSIL.

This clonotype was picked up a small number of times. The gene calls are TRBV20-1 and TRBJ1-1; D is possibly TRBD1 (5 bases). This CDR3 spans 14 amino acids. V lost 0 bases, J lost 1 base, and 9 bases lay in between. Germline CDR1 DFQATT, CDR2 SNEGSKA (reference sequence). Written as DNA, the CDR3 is TGCAGTGCTAGAGAGGGGGGGACGAACACTGAAGCTTTCTTT. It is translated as CSAREGGTNTEAFF.